This is a list of T cell receptor beta chains from one sample in a study of metastatic and nonmetastatic thyroid tumors. From the PCR reads, TCRdb re-called clones with MiXCR. Counted here are about 11,000 clones, more than 35% occurring once; the ten biggest clones make up about a sixth. The sample was tumor tissue. These receptors were taken from a female donor with papillary thyroid cancer or a benign thyroid nodule (not recorded which). Some clones in this sample may be carry-over from other donors' samples. Each CDR3 is given with its conserved first and last residue. The listing skips clone size in some rows; elsewhere it reads once, few, many or a size class.

cdr3_aa | j_call | clone_size | v_call
CSASDGQGDTGELFF | TRBJ2-2 | - | TRBV20-1
CASSRFGRQVTGELFF | TRBJ2-2 | - | TRBV27
CASSLAQKGYGYTF | TRBJ1-2 | once | TRBV7-2
CASSPNPGQQYF | TRBJ2-7 | - | TRBV7-2
CASKEQENTGELFF | TRBJ2-2 | few | TRBV2
CASSRDRVRNTGELFF | TRBJ2-2 | few | TRBV27
CASSLRLMGPYEQYF | TRBJ2-7 | - | TRBV11-2
CSVIGQGSSYEQYF | TRBJ2-7 | - | TRBV20-1
CASSLRARGVLNTEAFF | TRBJ1-1 | - | TRBV28
CASSSLTYLNTEAFF | TRBJ1-1 | - | TRBV6-5
CATRPYPGAAGEQYF | TRBJ2-7 | few | TRBV15
CASRPGRLPPYEQYF | TRBJ2-7 | few | TRBV10-1
CAKTGQGNYGYTF | TRBJ1-2 | - | TRBV30
CASSPPDALEGEAFF | TRBJ1-1 | - | TRBV18
CASSLAGEKYEQYF | TRBJ2-7 | - | TRBV12-3/TRBV12-4
CASRTKREFSYNEQFF | TRBJ2-1 | - | TRBV28
CASSPVGGDNEQFF | TRBJ2-1 | - | TRBV18
CASSHASGEGPGNEQFF | TRBJ2-1 | - | TRBV5-1
CASSLTQTTGELFF | TRBJ2-2 | - | TRBV7-3
CASSLLAGATGELFF | TRBJ2-2 | - | TRBV7-8
CASRPGLNTEAFF | TRBJ1-1 | few | TRBV28
CASSVSGSNSPLHF | TRBJ1-6 | - | TRBV6-4
CASSYTHSGNTIYF | TRBJ1-3 | few | TRBV6-2/TRBV6-3
CASSYLTGGTEAFF | TRBJ1-1 | - | TRBV6-5